The source of this T cell receptor beta chain is a study of neurological immune-mediated disorders. In the case of this clonotype: Its cognate antigen is unknown.

Time point described: longitudinal time-point 2. The unsorted libraries were generated from a total of 2 million PBMCs, which had been stored in RNAlater at -80 C. Whole-study findings and limits: No sharing of CDR3 amino acid sequences was observed among expanded clones across subjects, suggesting private repertoires in all groups.

Template-switch 5'RACE cDNA synthesis added a 10-nucleotide unique molecular identifier. Every sequencing run produced over 190 million TCR-beta sequences that came from 15-18 subjects. A single record per CDR3 protein comes from TCRdb applying MiXCR to the 5' RACE reads. The sample lists fewer than 40,000 distinct CDR3 sequences; 13% were seen once. The material sequenced was PBMCs. This receptor was taken from a woman aged 40-49 years in good health.

Written as DNA, the CDR3 is TGCGCCAGCAGCGCCCGGTACAGGTGGCGTACAGATACGCAGTATTTT. Encoded protein: CASSARYRWRTDTQYF. The rearrangement joins TRBV5-1 to TRBJ2-3; D perhaps matches TRBD1 (5 bases). V lost 4 bases and J 3 bases, leaving 18 bases between the germline ends. The CDR3 extends over 16 amino acids. Germline loops: CDR1 SGHRS, CDR2 YFSETQ.